Following are 8 T cell receptor beta chains from one sample sequenced in a study of blood T cell repertoires in COVID-19. Sequencing was performed with immunoSEQ multiplex PCR; in TCRdb, only in-frame clones are kept and a portion is missing. The table includes 100,000 or so clones, approximately 93% detected once. Source material: peripheral blood. These receptors all stem from a man in his forties or fifties with active COVID-19.

The CDR3 coding sequence is TGTGCCAGCAGCCAAGAGCTAACAGGGGTCAACTCTGGGGCCAACGTCCTGACTTTC. Its protein is CASSQELTGVNSGANVLTF. V is TRBV3-1 (or the pseudogene TRBV3-2) and J is TRBJ2-6; 7 positions match TRBD1. Looked up from germline, CDR1 is LGHDT and CDR2 is YNNKEL (reference sequence). The CDR3 spans 19 residues. Losses at the gene ends were 0 bases for V and 0 bases for J; bases not matched to a gene: 8.

V and J are TRBV4-1 and TRBJ1-2; 10 bases map to TRBD1. The CDR3 covers 16 residues. V lost 1 base to trimming and J lost 4 bases; unmatched junction nucleotides: 6. CDR1 and CDR2 (germline): MGHRA, YSYEKL. The CDR3 nucleotides are TGCGCCAGCAGCCAAGCCGTGACAGGGGGCAGCTATGGCTACACCTTC. Translating it yields CASSQAVTGGSYGYTF.

The rearrangement links TRBV2 to TRBJ2-7, with D possibly matching TRBD2 (6 bases). The CDR3 consists of 13 residues. Trimming cost V 6 bases and J 2 bases, with 11 bases left between them. CDR1 is SNHLY and CDR2 is FYNNEI in the germline V gene. The CDR3 coding sequence is TGTGCCAGCAGGGGAGGAGTCACCTACGAGCAGTACTTC. Protein: CASRGGVTYEQYF.

This chain links TRBV5-4 with TRBJ1-1, with D possibly being TRBD1 (6 bases). V was shortened by 4 bases and J by 4 bases, with 17 bases between the two germline ends. This CDR3 has 15 residues. From germline, CDR1 is SGHNT and CDR2 YYREEE (reference sequence). Here the CDR3 reads CASSPGGGRVTEAFF. Here the CDR3 DNA reads TGTGCCAGCAGCCCCGGGGGGGGGCGAGTCACTGAAGCTTTCTTT.

This rearrangement joins TRBV15 to TRBJ1-1, with 7 positions matching TRBD1. This CDR3 has 17 amino acids. The junction had 11 bases not matched to a gene; V was cut back by 1 base and J by 3 bases. Germline CDR1 LNHNV, CDR2 YYDKDF (reference sequence). CDR3 DNA: TGTGCCACCAGCAGAGTCGGGGCCCAGGGGGAAGACACTGAAGCTTTCTTT. It translates to CATSRVGAQGEDTEAFF. Full variable domain (remainder filled in from reference TRBV15 and TRBJ1-1): DAMVIQNPRYQVTQFGKPVTLSCSQTLNHNVMYWYQQKSSQAPKLLFHYYDKDFNNEADTPDNFQSRRPNTSFCFLDIRSPGLGDTAMYLCATSRVGAQGEDTEAFFGQGTRLTVV.

The V call is TRBV5-1, the J call TRBJ1-2, with 8 bases that match TRBD1. CDR1 is SGHRS and CDR2 is YFSETQ in the germline V gene. The CDR3 spans 13 residues. V shed 6 bases, J shed 3 bases, and the junction held 4 bases outside the gene matches. Here the CDR3 DNA reads TGCGCCAGCAATTCAGGGGGCGACTATGGCTACACCTTC. This sequence encodes CASNSGGDYGYTF.

The V and J genes are TRBV28 and TRBJ1-2; 9 nucleotides agree with TRBD1. Germline trimming cut 5 bases from V and 5 bases from J; bases unmatched to any gene: 6. The CDR3 has 14 amino acids. Germline V gene data show CDR1 as MDHEN and CDR2 as SYDVKM. The CDR3 loop is CASSLRQGGYGYTF. CDR3 coding DNA: TGTGCCAGCAGTCTCCGACAGGGGGGTTATGGCTACACCTTC.

The chain links TRBV29-1 to TRBJ2-1, with TRBD2 as a possible D gene (6 bases). Germline V CDR1 and CDR2: SQVTM, ANQGSEA. Trimming left V 6 bases short and J 9 bases short, with 21 bases between. There are 14 residues in the CDR3. This CDR3 is CSVGDWRAEGEQFF. CDR3 sequence (DNA): TGCAGCGTGGGGGACTGGAGGGCCGAGGGTGAGCAGTTCTTC.